This T cell receptor (beta chain) appears in the sequencing data of a study of cytomegalovirus exposure and HLA in healthy donors. General study results and limits: There was a cluster of highly shared sequence variants that was likely a sequencing artifact.

Regarding this clone: The target antigen is unknown.

V lost 4 bases to trimming and J lost 2 bases, with 11 bases between them. Per the germline V gene, CDR1 is SEHNR and CDR2 is FQNEAQ (reference sequence). This CDR3 contains 14 residues. PCR employed 60 Vbeta and 13 Jbeta primers. Clones were read by immunoSEQ multiplex PCR, and TCRdb kept only the in-frame ones, dropping some. Its clone listing holds roughly 90,000 clones. Sequenced input: PBMCs. This chain connects TRBV7-9 to TRBJ1-1; tentative D call: TRBD1 (5 bases). The TCR originated in a man aged 45 to 65 in good health and CMV-seropositive. The CDR3 spells CASSSAWGNTEAFF. The CDR3 nucleotides read TGTGCCAGCAGCTCGGCGTGGGGCAACACTGAAGCTTTCTTT. Combining the CDR3 with reference TRBV7-9 and TRBJ1-1 gives the whole variable domain DTGVSQNPRHKITKRGQNVTFRCDPISEHNRLYWYRQTLGQGPEFLTYFQNEAQLEKSRLLSDRFSAERPKGSFSTLEIQRTEQGDSAMYLCASSSAWGNTEAFFGQGTRLTVV.